Sequencing of this T cell receptor (beta chain) was carried out in a study of immune evolution from preneoplasia to lung adenocarcinoma. Resections took place in Japan or China from about 2014 to 2018. Two lung cancer pathologists independently confirmed each histologic diagnosis. After pathologic assessment, macro-dissection selected premalignant or tumor cells for extraction. CDR1 and CDR2 (germline): GTSNPN, SVGIG (reference sequence). V lost 0 bases and J lost 7, with 12 bases in between. The CDR3 totals 13 residues. In regard to this clone: What it binds is unknown.

Study conclusions and caveats: Clonality was highest in normal lung, lower in later-stage lesions apparently.

Sequencing was performed with immunoSEQ multiplex PCR; in TCRdb, only in-frame clones are kept and a portion is missing. The sample holds about 3,900 clones, roughly four fifths seen once. The source is a person aged 70 to 85 with lung adenocarcinoma. V gene TRBV30 combines with J gene TRBJ1-2; no clear D gene. Input material: FFPE minimally invasive lung adenocarcinoma tissue. CDR3: CAWSVWDQTGYTF. CDR3 DNA: TGTGCCTGGAGTGTATGGGATCAAACTGGCTACACCTTC. The variable domain in full, with the rest retrieved from reference TRBV30 and TRBJ1-2, is SQTIHQWPATLVQPVGSPLSLECTVEGTSNPNLYWYRQAAGRGLQLLFYSVGIGQISSEVPQNLSASRPQDRQFILSSKKLLLSDSGFYLCAWSVWDQTGYTFGSGTRLTVV.